The present TCR beta chain was sequenced within a study of shared clonotypes between healthy human individuals. Overall study: Researchers drew samples from two women and three men aged 18 to 49. Points from the study as a whole: Compared with memory subsets, naive subsets generally had larger estimated richness.

V was cut by 0 bases and J by 3 bases, with 4 bases left in between. Germline CDR1 reads SGHRS; CDR2 reads YFSETQ. There are 12 residues in the CDR3. At deep level, the assay was performed. Repertoires were generated with immunoSEQ multiplex PCR, while TCRdb's copy carries only in-frame clones and drops some. Of 2.5 million or so clones listed, more than 80% were seen once; the top ten hold around 0.14%. The investigators split CD4+ cells into a CD45RA+ naive subset and a CD45RA-negative memory subset. A word on this clone: Its target is unknown. Other DNA sequences in this specimen translate into the identical CDR3.

This receptor was identified in a young man in good health. Sequencing was performed on naive CD4+ T cells sorted from blood. Subset: CD45RA+ positively selected. J is TRBJ2-7 and V is TRBV5-1; D is unresolved. The CDR3 coding sequence is TGCGCCAGCAGCTTGGGAGTCTACGAGCAGTACTTC. Protein: CASSLGVYEQYF.